This T cell receptor beta chain is drawn from a study of blood T cell repertoires in COVID-19. The method was immunoSEQ multiplex PCR; TCRdb's version includes in-frame clones alone and lacks a portion of them. The sample shows about 480,000 clones, around 90% of them seen only once. Germline lookup yields CDR1 MNHEY and CDR2 SMNVEV (reference sequence). Between the trimmed V and J ends, which lost 0 bases and 2 bases, there was a span of 11 bases. CDR3 size: 17 residues. This sequence originates from a woman aged 18-29 years with acute COVID-19. Sequencing input: PBMCs or T cells enriched from blood (not recorded which). This chain links TRBV27 with TRBJ1-6, with D unclear. The CDR3 nucleotides read TGTGCCAGCAGTTTATCGATCAGCAGGACCTATAATTCACCCCTCCACTTT. Its protein is CASSLSISRTYNSPLHF.